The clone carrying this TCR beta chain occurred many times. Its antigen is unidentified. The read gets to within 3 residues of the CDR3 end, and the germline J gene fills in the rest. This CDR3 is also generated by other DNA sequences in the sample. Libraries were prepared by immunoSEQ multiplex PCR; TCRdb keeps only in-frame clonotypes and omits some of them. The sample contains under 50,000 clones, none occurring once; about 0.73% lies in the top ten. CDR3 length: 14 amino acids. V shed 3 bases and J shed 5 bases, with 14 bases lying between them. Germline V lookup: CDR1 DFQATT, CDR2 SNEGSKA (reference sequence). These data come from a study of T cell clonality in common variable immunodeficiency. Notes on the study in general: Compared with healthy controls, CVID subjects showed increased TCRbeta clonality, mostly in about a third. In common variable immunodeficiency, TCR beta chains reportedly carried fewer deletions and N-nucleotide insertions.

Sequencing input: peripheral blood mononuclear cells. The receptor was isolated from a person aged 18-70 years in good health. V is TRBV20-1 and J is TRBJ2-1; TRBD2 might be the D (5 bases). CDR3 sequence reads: CSASVSLGNNEQFF. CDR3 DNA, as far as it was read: TGCAGTGCTAGTGTCTCACTAGGTAACAATGAG.